This paragraph reports one T cell receptor beta chain. The data derive from a study of cytotoxic CD8 clonotypes in ibrutinib-treated CLL. The CDR3 has 14 residues. The germline V and J ends were trimmed by 6 bases and 4 bases, with 12 bases remaining between them. Germline V gene sequence: CDR1 SEHNR, CDR2 FQNEAQ (reference sequence). Sequencing was performed with immunoSEQ multiplex PCR; in TCRdb, only in-frame clones are kept and a portion is missing. The repertoire includes 130,000 or so clones, around 77% of them detected once, and approximately 28% sits in the top ten. This clonotype was sampled from a human donor with chronic lymphocytic leukemia. The input for sequencing was PBMCs, taken after 12 months of ibrutinib treatment. This sequence joins TRBV7-9 and TRBJ1-4; no firm D call. The CDR3 sequence: CASSSTRSNEKLFF. CDR3 sequence (DNA): TGTGCCAGCAGTTCAACGAGGAGTAATGAAAAACTGTTTTTT.